This T cell receptor beta chain was sequenced in a study of T-cell memory formation after mild COVID-19. For the study at large: Largely, the TCR clusters proved donor specific. Findings and limits, study-wide: There was a balanced CD4/CD8 profile in clones contracting day 15 to 85, and later expanders leaned CD4+. Cross-reactive memory apparently joined, as some responding clones appeared in pre-infection memory.

This clonotype showed up just a few times. What it binds is not known. TCRdb independently ran MiXCR on the 5' RACE reads; one entry per CDR3 protein. The table lists hundreds of thousands of distinct CDR3 sequences, 15% to 20% of them singletons. The CDR3 is made up of 13 amino acids. Germline CDR1 SQVTM, CDR2 ANQGSEA. With 7 bases removed from V and 4 bases from J, the gap between germline ends came to 16 bases. The receptor comes from a man aged 18 to 29 who had mild COVID-19 (a few samples of this study predate the infection). Cell type and time point are not known. The chain joins TRBV29-1 to TRBJ1-1, with TRBD1 as a possible D gene (5 bases). Material for sequencing was PBMCs or a T cell subset sorted from them (not recorded which). The CDR3 loop reads CSGGRGGGTEAFF. The DNA of the CDR3 is TGCAGCGGGGGTCGGGGGGGTGGCACTGAAGCTTTCTTT.